This T cell receptor (beta chain) was sequenced for a study of cytomegalovirus exposure and HLA in healthy donors. The PCR contained 60 Vbeta and 13 Jbeta primers. Only in-frame clones appear in the TCRdb table, and some are missing; sequencing was by immunoSEQ multiplex PCR. The sample lists about 190,000 clones, about 85% seen once, with 1.5% to 2% in the top ten. Notes on the study in general: Some V segments, including TRBV6-2 and TRBV6-3, were excluded as indistinguishable.

Notes on this clone: Antigen specificity is unknown.

V was clipped by 7 bases and J by 0 bases, with 11 bases between them. This CDR3 is built from 15 residues. Germline V CDR1 and CDR2: SGHDT, YYEEEE. The clonotype was recovered from a woman in her 50s in good health and CMV-seronegative. The chain joins TRBV5-6 to TRBJ2-6; maybe TRBD1 (6 bases). Sample: PBMCs. CDR3 protein: CASGQPLSGANVLTF. CDR3 nucleotide sequence: TGTGCCAGCGGACAGCCGCTCTCTGGGGCCAACGTCCTGACTTTC.